The present TCR beta chain was sequenced within a study of blood T cell repertoires in COVID-19. Study-level information: Sites in the United States, Italy and Spain provided acute and convalescent COVID-19 samples.

Clones were read by immunoSEQ multiplex PCR, and TCRdb kept only the in-frame ones, dropping some. Found here are hundreds of thousands of clones, around 88% of them singletons; the top ten hold 10% to 15%. Seattle patients were enrolled during active infection and followed longitudinally. Sequenced material: peripheral blood. This receptor was identified in a woman aged 45-65 years with COVID-19, enrolled during active disease.

The chain's CDR3 is CASSIQEDYGYTF. The CDR3 DNA reads TGTGCCAGTAGTATCCAAGAGGATTATGGCTACACCTTC. The genes are TRBV19 and TRBJ1-2, with D unresolved. The length of the CDR3 is 13 residues. Germline loops: CDR1 LNHDA, CDR2 SQIVND (reference sequence). Trimming left V 3 bases short and J 5 bases short, with 10 bases between.